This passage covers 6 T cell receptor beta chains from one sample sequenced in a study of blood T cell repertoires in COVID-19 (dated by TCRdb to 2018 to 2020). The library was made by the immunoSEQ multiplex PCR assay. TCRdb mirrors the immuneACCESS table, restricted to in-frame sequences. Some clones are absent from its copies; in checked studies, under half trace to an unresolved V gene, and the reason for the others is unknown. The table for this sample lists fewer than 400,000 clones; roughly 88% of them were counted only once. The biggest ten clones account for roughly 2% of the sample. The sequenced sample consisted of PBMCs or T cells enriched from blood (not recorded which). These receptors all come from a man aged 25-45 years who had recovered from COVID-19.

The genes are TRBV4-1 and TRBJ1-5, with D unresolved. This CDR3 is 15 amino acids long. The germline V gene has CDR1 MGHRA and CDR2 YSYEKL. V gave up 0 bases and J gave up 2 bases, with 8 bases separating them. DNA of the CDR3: TGCGCCAGCAGCCAAGATTTCGCAGGCAATCAGCCCCAGCATTTT. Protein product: CASSQDFAGNQPQHF.

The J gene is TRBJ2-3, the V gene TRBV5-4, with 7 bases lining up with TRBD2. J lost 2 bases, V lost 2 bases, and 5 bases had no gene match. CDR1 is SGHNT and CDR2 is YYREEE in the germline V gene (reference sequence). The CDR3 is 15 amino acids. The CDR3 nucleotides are TGTGCCAGCAGCTTCCTAGCGGAATCCACAGATACGCAGTATTTT. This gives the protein CASSFLAESTDTQYF.

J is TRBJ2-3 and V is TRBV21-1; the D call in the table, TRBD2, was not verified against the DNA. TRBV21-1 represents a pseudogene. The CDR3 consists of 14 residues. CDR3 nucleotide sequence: TGTGCCAGCAGCTCTAGACTAGGCACAGATACGCAGTATTTT. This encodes CASSSRLGTDTQYF.

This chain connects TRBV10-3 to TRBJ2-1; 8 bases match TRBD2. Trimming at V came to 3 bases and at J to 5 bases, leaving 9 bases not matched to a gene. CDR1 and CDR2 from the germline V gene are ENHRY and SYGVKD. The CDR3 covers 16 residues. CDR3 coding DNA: TGTGCCATCAGTGATTTAGGCGGGGGGACCCACAATGAGCAGTTCTTC. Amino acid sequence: CAISDLGGGTHNEQFF.

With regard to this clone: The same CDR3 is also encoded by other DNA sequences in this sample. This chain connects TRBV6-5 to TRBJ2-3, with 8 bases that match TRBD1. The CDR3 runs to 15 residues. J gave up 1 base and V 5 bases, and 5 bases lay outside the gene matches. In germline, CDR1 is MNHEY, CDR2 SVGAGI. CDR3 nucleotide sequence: TGTGCCAGCAGTCCGACAGGGGTACGCACAGATACGCAGTATTTT. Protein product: CASSPTGVRTDTQYF.

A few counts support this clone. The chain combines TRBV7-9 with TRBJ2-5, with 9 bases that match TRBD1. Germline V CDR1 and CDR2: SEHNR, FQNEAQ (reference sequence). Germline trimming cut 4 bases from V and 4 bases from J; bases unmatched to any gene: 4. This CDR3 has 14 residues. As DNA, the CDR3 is TGTGCCAGCAGCTCGAGGACAGGGGCAGAGACCCAGTACTTC. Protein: CASSSRTGAETQYF. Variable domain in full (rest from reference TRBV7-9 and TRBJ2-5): DTGVSQNPRHKITKRGQNVTFRCDPISEHNRLYWYRQTLGQGPEFLTYFQNEAQLEKSRLLSDRFSAERPKGSFSTLEIQRTEQGDSAMYLCASSSRTGAETQYFGPGTRLLVL.